The 12 T cell receptor beta chains in this list originate from one sample, sequenced in a study of siplizumab effects on memory and regulatory T cells. The method was immunoSEQ multiplex PCR; TCRdb's version includes in-frame clones alone and lacks a portion of them. The sample yields about 63,000 clones, approximately 87% seen once. Sequenced material: memory CD4+ T cells sorted from blood. These receptors were taken from a human donor in good health.

The chain joins TRBV5-4 to TRBJ2-7, with TRBD2 matching over 7 bases. J was trimmed by 6 bases and V by 4 bases; bases with no gene match: 19. This CDR3 contains 17 residues. From germline, CDR1 is SGHNT and CDR2 YYREEE (reference sequence). CDR3 region: CASSPDLVRGRVGEQYF. CDR3 bases: TGTGCCAGCAGCCCCGACCTGGTTCGAGGGAGGGTTGGCGAGCAGTACTTC.

V gene TRBV29-1 combines with J gene TRBJ1-2; D not resolved. V was trimmed by 3 bases and J by 8 bases, leaving 7 bases between them. The CDR3 sequence is 10 residues long. Germline CDR1 reads SQVTM; CDR2 reads ANQGSEA. The CDR3 coding sequence is TGCAGCGTTGATTACGGCGGCTACACCTTC. It translates to CSVDYGGYTF.

The rearrangement joins TRBV6-1 to TRBJ1-5; a weak D match, TRBD1 (5 bases). V lost 4 bases to trimming and J lost 4 bases, with 11 bases between them. The CDR3 spans 14 residues. CDR1 and CDR2 from the germline V gene are MNHNS and SASEGT. The CDR3 bases are TGTGCCAGCAGTGGCCAGGGTGCGAATCAGCCCCAGCATTTT. It codes for CASSGQGANQPQHF.

The chain joins TRBV20-1 to TRBJ2-7; TRBD2 might be the D (5 bases). The germline gives CDR1 DFQATT, CDR2 SNEGSKA (reference sequence). V lost 3 bases and J lost 4, with 7 bases in between. The CDR3 loop spans 11 amino acids. The CDR3 nucleotides read TGCAGTGCTAGGCGGACTTACGAGCAGTACTTC. This encodes CSARRTYEQYF.

This rearrangement joins TRBV14 to TRBJ2-3, with D possibly being TRBD2 (6 bases). Between the trimmed V and J ends, which lost 4 bases and 11 bases, there was a span of 16 bases. Germline V gene sequence: CDR1 SGHDN, CDR2 FVKESK. There are 13 residues in the CDR3. CDR3 sequence reads: CASSPRVRGGQYF. The CDR3 region has the DNA TGTGCCAGCAGCCCCAGGGTGCGGGGCGGGCAGTATTTT.

The rearrangement joins TRBV7-7 to TRBJ1-5, with D unresolved. CDR1 is SSHAT and CDR2 is FNYEAQ in the germline V gene (reference sequence). This CDR3 is 16 amino acids long. Trimming left V 5 bases short and J 4 bases short, with 18 bases between. Written as DNA, the CDR3 is TGTGCCAGCAGCGAGACTCGACGGAAGGGTAATCAGCCCCAGCATTTT. It yields the protein CASSETRRKGNQPQHF.

V usage is TRBV6-5 and J usage is TRBJ2-7; D remains ambiguous. The CDR3 spans 13 residues. CDR1 is MNHEY, CDR2 SVGAGI, per germline. Trimming left V 2 bases short and J 4 bases short, with 9 bases between. The CDR3 is CASSYGLRYEQYF. CDR3 sequence (DNA): TGTGCCAGCAGTTACGGGTTGAGATACGAGCAGTACTTC.

The chain joins TRBV5-1 to TRBJ2-3; D is ambiguous. The CDR3 extends over 12 amino acids. Germline V gene lookup returns CDR1 SGHRS and CDR2 YFSETQ. The germline V and J ends were trimmed by 4 bases and 6 bases, with 9 bases remaining between them. The CDR3 sequence: CASSPTGDTQYF. For the CDR3, the DNA is TGCGCCAGCAGCCCCACCGGCGATACGCAGTATTTT.

This chain joins TRBV4-2 and TRBJ2-5; D is perhaps TRBD2 (6 bases). Trimming pared 1 base from V and 4 bases from J, leaving 7 bases between. This CDR3 has 13 amino acids. CDR1 is LGHNA and CDR2 is YNFKEQ in the germline V gene. The CDR3, as DNA: TGTGCCAGCAGCCAAGCGGGGGTAGAGACCCAGTACTTC. Residues: CASSQAGVETQYF.

Only one count was recorded for this clone. V gene TRBV7-9 combines with J gene TRBJ2-5; TRBD1 agrees at 7 bases. Germline CDR1 SEHNR, CDR2 FQNEAQ (reference sequence). The ends lost 4 bases at V and 1 base at J; junction bases unmatched: 6. The CDR3 consists of 15 residues. DNA of the CDR3: TGTGCCAGCAGCTCCGGACAGGTACCCCAAGAGACCCAGTACTTC. This encodes CASSSGQVPQETQYF.

The chain carries TRBV15 and TRBJ2-3; possibly TRBD2 for D (6 bases). V was shortened by 0 bases and J by 2 bases, with 12 bases between the two germline ends. Germline V lookup: CDR1 LNHNV, CDR2 YYDKDF (reference sequence). The CDR3 has 16 amino acids. The CDR3 loop is CATSRELPGATDTQYF. DNA of the CDR3: TGTGCCACCAGCAGAGAACTACCGGGAGCCACAGATACGCAGTATTTT.

This sequence joins TRBV5-4 and TRBJ2-5; D not certain. Gene TRBJ2-7 matches the end of the DNA better, so the J call may be wrong. This CDR3 has 15 residues. Germline CDR1 and CDR2: SGHNT and YYREEE (reference sequence). DNA for the CDR3: TGTGCCAGCAGCTTTACGGTTTCTCGACCGGGCGAGCAGTACTTC. This codes for CASSFTVSRPGEQYF.